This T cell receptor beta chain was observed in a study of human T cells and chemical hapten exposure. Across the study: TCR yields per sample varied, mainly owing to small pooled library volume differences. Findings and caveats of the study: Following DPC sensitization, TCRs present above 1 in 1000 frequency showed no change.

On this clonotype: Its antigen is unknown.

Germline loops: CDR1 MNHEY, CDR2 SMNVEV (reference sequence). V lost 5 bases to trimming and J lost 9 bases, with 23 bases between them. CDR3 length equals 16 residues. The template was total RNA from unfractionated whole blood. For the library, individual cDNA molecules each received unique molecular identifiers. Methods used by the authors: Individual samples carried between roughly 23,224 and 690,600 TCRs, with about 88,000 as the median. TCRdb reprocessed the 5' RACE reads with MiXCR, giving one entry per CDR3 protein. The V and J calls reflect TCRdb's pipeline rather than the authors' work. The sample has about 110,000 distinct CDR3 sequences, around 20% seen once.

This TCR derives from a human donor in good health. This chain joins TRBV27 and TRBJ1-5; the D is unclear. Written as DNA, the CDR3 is TGTGCCAGCAGTCTTTGGTCCGGAAACGCGACTTGGCCCCAGCATTTT. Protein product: CASSLWSGNATWPQHF.